The 9 T cell receptor beta chains below come from one sample, sequenced in a study of beta chain features in type 1 diabetes. Reverse transcribing all isolated RNA meant expressed TCRB transcripts were sequenced. The table came from immunoSEQ multiplex PCR; TCRdb's copy has only in-frame clones and leaves some out. The sample holds about 360,000 clones, 10% to 15% seen once. Input material: naive CD4+ T cells from blood. These receptors came from a man aged 18 to 30 in good health.

The chain recombines TRBV28 with TRBJ2-7; 13 bases are shared with TRBD2. This CDR3 spans 15 amino acids. Germline-derived CDR1 and CDR2 are MDHEN and SYDVKM. J was trimmed by 7 bases and V by 5 bases; bases with no gene match: 8. The CDR3 nucleotides are TGTGCCAGCAGTGCGGCCGGGACTAGCGGGATTGAGCAGTACTTC. Encoded protein: CASSAAGTSGIEQYF.

For the CDR3, the DNA is TGTGCCAGCAGCGTAGAGGCGGGGGCGATCTCCCACCGTCGGGGCAGCACAGATACGCAGTATTTT. Protein sequence: CASSVEAGAISHRRGSTDTQYF. The chain employs TRBV9 and TRBJ2-3, with a tentative D call TRBD2 (7 bases). Trimming stripped 0 bases from V and 0 bases from J, with 29 bases between. Germline V gene sequence: CDR1 SGDLS, CDR2 YYNGEE. The CDR3 has 22 residues. The full variable domain, with the rest looked up from reference TRBV9 and TRBJ2-3, is DSGVTQTPKHLITATGQRVTLRCSPRSGDLSVYWYQQSLDQGLQFLIQYYNGEERAKGNILERFSAQQFPDLHSELNLSSLELGDSALYFCASSVEAGAISHRRGSTDTQYFGPGTRLTVL.

This clone was observed a handful of times. The CDR3 sequence is CASSHMGRGSSYNEQFF. The CDR3, as DNA: TGTGCCAGCAGCCATATGGGACGGGGGAGCTCCTACAATGAGCAGTTCTTC. This rearrangement joins TRBV14 to TRBJ2-1; tentative D call: TRBD2 (6 bases). This CDR3 is built from 17 residues. Germline assignment: CDR1 SGHDN and CDR2 FVKESK. V was cut by 3 bases and J by 0 bases, with 15 bases left in between.

This clone was picked up a small number of times. J is TRBJ1-1 and V is TRBV19; 8 nucleotides agree with TRBD1. Germline-derived CDR1 and CDR2 are LNHDA and SQIVND (reference sequence). Trimming removed 7 bases from V and 9 bases from J; junction bases left unmatched: 13. The CDR3 contains 14 residues. Written as DNA, the CDR3 is TGTGCCAGTACCCTAGGGGGACAGGTCCCCCAAGCTTTCTTT. Encoded protein: CASTLGGQVPQAFF.

This clone was observed a few times. The V call is TRBV9, the J call TRBJ2-7; TRBD1 matches at 9 bases. The CDR3 consists of 17 residues. Germline-derived CDR1 and CDR2 are SGDLS and YYNGEE. V lost 3 bases to trimming and J lost 3 bases; unmatched junction nucleotides: 13. Here the CDR3 reads CASSGRLQPGQGYEQYF. The CDR3 DNA sequence: TGTGCCAGCAGCGGCCGCCTGCAACCGGGACAGGGCTACGAGCAGTACTTC.

The chain recombines TRBV18 with TRBJ2-1; D is possibly TRBD2 (6 bases). This CDR3 is built from 12 residues. V lost 3 bases and J 7 bases, leaving 7 bases between the germline ends. Germline CDR1 and CDR2: KGHSH and LQKENI. Written as DNA, the CDR3 is TGTGCCAGCTCACCGGCGGGGAATGAGCAGTTCTTC. Its translation is CASSPAGNEQFF.

This rearrangement joins TRBV9 to TRBJ1-6, with 7 nucleotides matching TRBD1. Germline CDR1 and CDR2: SGDLS and YYNGEE. The CDR3 is 15 amino acids. V was pared by 4 bases and J by 3 bases, with 4 bases of the junction left unmatched. The CDR3, as DNA: TGTGCCAGCAGCATACGGGACAGCTATAATTCACCCCTCCACTTT. Translating it yields CASSIRDSYNSPLHF.

The table lists this clone with a few counts. This chain joins TRBV25-1 and TRBJ2-7; 7 bases line up with TRBD1. Germline V gives CDR1 MGHDK, CDR2 SYGVNS. CDR3 length equals 12 residues. After removal of 6 bases from V and 2 bases from J, the junction contained 1 base not matched to a gene. The CDR3 sequence: CASRGTAYEQYF. CDR3 coding DNA: TGTGCCAGCAGAGGGACAGCCTACGAGCAGTACTTC.

This chain joins TRBV30 and TRBJ1-1; a possible D gene is TRBD1 (5 bases). CDR1 GTSNPN and CDR2 SVGIG come from the germline V gene (reference sequence). The CDR3 runs 19 residues. V was shortened by 1 base and J by 0 bases, with 24 bases between the two germline ends. The CDR3 coding sequence is TGTGCCTGGAGTGCACGATTGGGACCCGCGGGATCTATGAACACTGAAGCTTTCTTT. Its protein is CAWSARLGPAGSMNTEAFF. Filled out from reference TRBV30 and TRBJ1-1, the complete variable domain reads SQTIHQWPATLVQPVGSPLSLECTVEGTSNPNLYWYRQAAGRGLQLLFYSVGIGQISSEVPQNLSASRPQDRQFILSSKKLLLSDSGFYLCAWSARLGPAGSMNTEAFFGQGTRLTVV.